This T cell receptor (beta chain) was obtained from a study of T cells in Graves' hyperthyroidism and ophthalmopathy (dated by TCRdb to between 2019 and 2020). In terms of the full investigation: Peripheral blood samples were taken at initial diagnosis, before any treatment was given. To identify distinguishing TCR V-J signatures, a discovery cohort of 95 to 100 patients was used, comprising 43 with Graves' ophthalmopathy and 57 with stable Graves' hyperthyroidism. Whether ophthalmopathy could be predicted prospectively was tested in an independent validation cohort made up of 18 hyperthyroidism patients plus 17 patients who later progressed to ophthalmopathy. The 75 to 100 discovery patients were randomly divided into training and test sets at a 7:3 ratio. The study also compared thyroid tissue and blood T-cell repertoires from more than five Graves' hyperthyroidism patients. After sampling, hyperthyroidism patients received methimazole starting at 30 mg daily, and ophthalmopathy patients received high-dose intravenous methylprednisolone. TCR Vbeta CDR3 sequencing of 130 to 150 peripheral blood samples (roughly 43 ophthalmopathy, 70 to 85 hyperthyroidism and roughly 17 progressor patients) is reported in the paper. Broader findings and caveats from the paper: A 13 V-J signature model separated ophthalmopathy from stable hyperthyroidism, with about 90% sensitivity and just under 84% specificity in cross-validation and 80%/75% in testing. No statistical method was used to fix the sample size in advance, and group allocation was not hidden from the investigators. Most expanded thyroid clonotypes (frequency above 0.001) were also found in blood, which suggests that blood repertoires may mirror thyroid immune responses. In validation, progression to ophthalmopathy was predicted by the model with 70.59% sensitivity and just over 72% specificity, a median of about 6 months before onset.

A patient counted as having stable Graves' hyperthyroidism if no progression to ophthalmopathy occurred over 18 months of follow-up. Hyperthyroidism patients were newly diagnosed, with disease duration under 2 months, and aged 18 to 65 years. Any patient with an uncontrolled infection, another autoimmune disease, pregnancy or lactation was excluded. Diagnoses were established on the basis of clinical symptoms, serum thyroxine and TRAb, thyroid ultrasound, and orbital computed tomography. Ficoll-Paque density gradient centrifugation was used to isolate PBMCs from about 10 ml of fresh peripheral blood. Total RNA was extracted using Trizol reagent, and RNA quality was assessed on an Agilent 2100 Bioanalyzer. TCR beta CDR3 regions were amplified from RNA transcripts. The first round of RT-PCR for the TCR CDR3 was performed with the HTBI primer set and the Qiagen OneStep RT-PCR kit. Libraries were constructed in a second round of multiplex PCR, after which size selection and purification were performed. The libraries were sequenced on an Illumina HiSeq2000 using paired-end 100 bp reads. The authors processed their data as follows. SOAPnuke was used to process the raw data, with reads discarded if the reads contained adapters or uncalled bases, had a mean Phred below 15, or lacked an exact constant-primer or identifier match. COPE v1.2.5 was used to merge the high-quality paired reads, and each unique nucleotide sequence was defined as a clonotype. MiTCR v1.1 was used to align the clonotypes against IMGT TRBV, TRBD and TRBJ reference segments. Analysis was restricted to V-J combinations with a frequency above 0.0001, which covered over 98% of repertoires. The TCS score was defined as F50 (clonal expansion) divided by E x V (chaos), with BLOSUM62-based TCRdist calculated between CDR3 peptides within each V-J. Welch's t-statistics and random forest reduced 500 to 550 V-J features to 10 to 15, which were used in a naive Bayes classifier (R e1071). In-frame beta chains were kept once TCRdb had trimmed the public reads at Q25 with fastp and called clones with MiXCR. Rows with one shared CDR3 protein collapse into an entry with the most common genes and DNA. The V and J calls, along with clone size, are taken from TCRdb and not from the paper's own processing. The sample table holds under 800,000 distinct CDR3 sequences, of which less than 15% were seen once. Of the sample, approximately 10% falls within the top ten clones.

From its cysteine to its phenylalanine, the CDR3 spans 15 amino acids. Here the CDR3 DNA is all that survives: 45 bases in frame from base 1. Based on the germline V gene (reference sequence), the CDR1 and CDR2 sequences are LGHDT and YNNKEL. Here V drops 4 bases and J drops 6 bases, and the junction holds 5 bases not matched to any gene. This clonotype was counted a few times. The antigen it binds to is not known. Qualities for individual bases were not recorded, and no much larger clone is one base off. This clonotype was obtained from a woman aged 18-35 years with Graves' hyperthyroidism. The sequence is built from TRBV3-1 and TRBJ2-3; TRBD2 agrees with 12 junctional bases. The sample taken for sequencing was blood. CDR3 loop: CASSPSGRALDTQYF. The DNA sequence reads TGTGCCAGCAGCCCTAGCGGGAGGGCCTTGGATACGCAGTATTTT.